These 13 T cell receptor beta chains came from one sample sequenced in a study of post-analysis software for immune sequencing data. Study-wide results and caveats: With TRBV5-6, TRBV5-1 and TRBV20-1 included, about five TRBV segments were more frequent in patients than in controls.

These TCRs are of unknown antigen specificity. The TCR beta cDNA libraries carried unique molecular identifiers. One entry per CDR3 protein results from TCRdb running MiXCR on the PCR reads. The table has roughly 580,000 distinct CDR3 sequences, around 47% seen once. Sequencing used blood. These TCRs come from a girl aged 5 to 17 with multiple sclerosis.

The sample holds a few counts of this clonotype. The rearrangement joins TRBV12-3 or TRBV12-4 to TRBJ2-7, with 11 bases aligning to TRBD1. The CDR3 covers 14 residues. V shed 5 bases and J 4 bases; nucleotides not matched to a gene: 4. The CDR3 DNA reads as TGTGCCAGCAGTAGGACAGGGGGCGAGTACGAGCAGTACTTC. The encoded protein is CASSRTGGEYEQYF.

J is TRBJ2-5 and V is TRBV5-1; 7 positions agree with TRBD1. This CDR3 contains 15 residues. Per germline, CDR1 SGHRS and CDR2 YFSETQ. With V trimmed by 4 bases and J by 1 base, 7 bases remained unmatched. The CDR3 bases are TGCGCCAGCAGCGATCAGGGACAGCCCCAAGAGACCCAGTACTTC. Its translation is CASSDQGQPQETQYF.

V is TRBV12-3 or TRBV12-4 and J is TRBJ1-2, with unresolved D. The CDR3 is 14 amino acids. The germline V and J ends were trimmed by 2 bases and 5 bases, with 12 bases remaining between them. CDR3 loop: CASSLSSSEYGYTF. The CDR3 nucleotides read TGTGCCAGCAGTTTAAGCAGTTCCGAATATGGCTACACCTTC.

The chain joins TRBV6-5 to TRBJ2-4; the D gene is possibly TRBD1 (6 bases). The J call is doubtful: the DNA matches TRBJ2-7 better. The length of the CDR3 is 14 residues. From germline, CDR1 is MNHEY and CDR2 SVGAGI. This CDR3 is CASSYSGQGNEQYF. The CDR3 coding sequence is TGTGCCAGCAGTTACTCCGGTCAGGGGAACGAGCAGTACTTC.

On this clonotype itself: One end of the junction varies from germline; a read error may be responsible. The chain is built from TRBV20-1 and TRBJ2-1, with 10 bases matching TRBD2. The CDR3 spans 14 residues. Germline V gives CDR1 DFQATT, CDR2 SNEGSKA (reference sequence). CDR3: CSATTSGNQNEQLF. The CDR3, as DNA: TGCAGTGCCACCACTAGCGGGAATCAAAATGAGCAGTTATTC.

The chain joins TRBV7-9 to TRBJ2-3; D ambiguous. Germline V gene lookup returns CDR1 SEHNR and CDR2 FQNEAQ (reference sequence). Trimming removed 5 bases at V and 5 bases at J, with 11 bases between. The CDR3 contains 13 residues. DNA of the CDR3: TGTGCCAGCAGCCCGTGGTGGTTAGATACGCAGTATTTT. Residues: CASSPWWLDTQYF.

There are a few counts of this clonotype. This chain uses TRBV12-3 or TRBV12-4 with TRBJ2-3, with 9 bases identical to TRBD2. The V segment lost 3 bases and the J segment 4 bases; nucleotides outside the gene matches: 17. The length of the CDR3 is 19 residues. The CDR3 reads CASSFRLAARHLGADTQYF. In DNA, the CDR3 is TGTGCCAGCAGTTTCCGACTAGCGGCTAGACACCTCGGCGCAGATACGCAGTATTTT.

The rearrangement joins TRBV4-2 to TRBJ2-5, with TRBD2 identical over 11 bases. Matching the DNA end better, TRBJ2-7 makes the J call doubtful. This CDR3 has 16 residues. Per germline, CDR1 LGHNA and CDR2 YNFKEQ. The CDR3 coding sequence is TGTGCCAGCAGCTACGCTCTAGCGGGGGGATCCTACGAGCAGTACTTC. Translation gives CASSYALAGGSYEQYF.

In this sample, this clonotype turned up a few times. The rearrangement uses TRBV5-1 and TRBJ2-5, with D possibly being TRBD2 (6 bases). The CDR3 contains 16 residues. V gave up 1 base and J gave up 4 bases, with 17 bases separating them. Germline V CDR1 and CDR2: SGHRS, YFSETQ. In DNA form, the CDR3 reads TGCGCCAGCAGCTTGAATATCCCCGGAGGGAGAGAGACCCAGTACTTC. Protein product: CASSLNIPGGRETQYF.

This clonotype turned up a few times. V and J are TRBV29-1 and TRBJ2-3; a weak D match, TRBD2 (7 bases). The germline CDR1 and CDR2 sequences are SQVTM and ANQGSEA. The CDR3 runs 17 residues. V shed 4 bases and J shed 0 bases, with 20 bases lying between them. This CDR3 reads CSVVLAGARGSTDTQYF. In DNA, the CDR3 is TGCAGCGTTGTGTTGGCGGGGGCCCGAGGAAGCACAGATACGCAGTATTTT.

The V and J genes are TRBV25-1 and TRBJ2-7, with 9 bases fitting TRBD1. CDR3 length: 15 amino acids. V lost 6 bases, J lost 3 bases, and 9 bases stayed unmatched. Germline V gene data show CDR1 as MGHDK and CDR2 as SYGVNS. The CDR3 reads CASSARDRADYEQYF. In nucleotides, the CDR3 is TGTGCCAGCAGCGCAAGGGACAGGGCGGACTACGAGCAGTACTTC.

This rearrangement joins TRBV29-1 to TRBJ2-5; D is unclear. V was trimmed by 4 bases and J by 4 bases, leaving 7 bases between them. Germline V lookup: CDR1 SQVTM, CDR2 ANQGSEA. CDR3 length: 11 amino acids. CDR3 DNA sequence: TGCAGCGTTGGGTTCAGAGAGACCCAGTACTTC. Translated, it gives CSVGFRETQYF.

This clonotype was observed a handful of times. The J gene is TRBJ2-5, the V gene TRBV10-3; 10 bases line up with TRBD1. The germline V gene encodes CDR1 ENHRY and CDR2 SYGVKD. V shed 4 bases and J 5 bases; nucleotides not matched to a gene: 10. The CDR3 sequence is 16 residues long. The CDR3: CAISGWGQGNHETQYF. CDR3 coding DNA: TGTGCCATCAGTGGATGGGGACAGGGGAATCATGAGACCCAGTACTTC.